Listed below are T cell receptor beta chains from one sample, sequenced in a study of OX40 agonist ivuxolimab in advanced cancers. Repertoires were generated with immunoSEQ multiplex PCR, while TCRdb's copy carries only in-frame clones and drops some. The table has 35,000 to 45,000 clones, around 82% seen once. The material sequenced was CD4+ or CD8+ T cells sorted from blood, taken in a trial of the OX40 agonist ivuxolimab. Source of these receptors: an adult with an advanced solid tumor such as melanoma, head and neck, liver or kidney cancer. Each CDR3 is given with its conserved first and last residue. The D gene is left open where the match is weak.

d_call j_call v_call cdr3_aa cdr3_nt
. TRBJ2-5 TRBV30 CAKGPPSKPETQYF TGTGCCAAAGGACCCCCCAGTAAGCCCGAGACCCAGTACTTC
. TRBJ2-5 TRBV28 CASSPFMGIGEETQYF TGTGCCAGCAGCCCATTTATGGGGATCGGTGAAGAGACCCAGTACTTC
TRBD1 TRBJ2-2 TRBV30 CAWGQANTGELFF TGTGCCTGGGGACAGGCGAACACCGGGGAGCTGTTTTTT
. TRBJ1-5 TRBV6-6 CASRAGGAEYQPQHF TGTGCCAGCAGGGCCGGGGGCGCAGAATACCAGCCCCAGCATTTT
. TRBJ2-3 TRBV7-8 CASSLWSGAGNTQYF TGTGCCAGCAGCTTATGGTCTGGGGCCGGGAATACGCAGTATTTT
TRBD1 TRBJ2-5 TRBV28 CASSLWVRVGGGQETQYF TGTGCCAGCAGTTTATGGGTGAGGGTAGGGGGCGGTCAAGAGACCCAGTACTTC
. TRBJ1-2 TRBV21-1 CASSKETGLVRGYTF TGTGCCAGCAGCAAAGAGACAGGGCTGGTTCGCGGCTACACCTTC
. TRBJ1-5 TRBV5-4 CASSWTPGQRQPQHF TGTGCCAGCAGTTGGACTCCGGGACAAAGGCAGCCCCAGCATTTT
TRBD1 TRBJ1-2 TRBV30 CAWAGGAGGYTF TGTGCCTGGGCAGGGGGCGCGGGGGGCTACACCTTC
. TRBJ1-2 TRBV28 CASRGPTYHGYTF TGTGCCAGCAGGGGGCCAACATATCATGGCTACACCTTC
. TRBJ2-5 TRBV29-1 CSVAGEETQYF TGCAGCGTTGCAGGGGAAGAGACCCAGTACTTC
TRBD1 TRBJ2-7 TRBV6-1 CASTPGQGTYEQYF TGTGCCAGCACCCCAGGACAGGGGACTTACGAGCAGTACTTC
TRBD1 TRBJ1-2 TRBV4-1 CASSQEVTGGLYGYTF TGCGCCAGCAGCCAAGAGGTAACAGGGGGTCTCTATGGCTACACCTTC
TRBD1 TRBJ1-2 TRBV5-6 CASSLPRQGSYGYTF TGTGCCAGCAGCTTACCTCGACAGGGGAGCTATGGCTACACCTTC
. TRBJ2-5 TRBV7-9 CASSLGVDRESQETQYF TGTGCCAGCAGCTTAGGCGTCGACCGGGAATCTCAAGAGACCCAGTACTTC
. TRBJ2-6 TRBV5-5 CASSLGGPGANVLTF TGTGCCAGCAGCTTAGGCGGGCCTGGGGCCAACGTCCTGACTTTC
. TRBJ2-7 TRBV6-1 CASSESAYEQYF TGTGCCAGCAGTGAAAGCGCCTACGAGCAGTACTTC
. TRBJ2-7 TRBV18 CASSLLGVWGYEQYF TGTGCCAGCTCACTCCTTGGGGTCTGGGGGTACGAGCAGTACTTC
TRBD1 TRBJ2-7 TRBV29-1 CSVLGQGAYEQYF TGCAGCGTTCTGGGACAGGGGGCTTACGAGCAGTACTTC
TRBD2 TRBJ2-1 TRBV6-5 CASSLAGVNNEQFF TGTGCCAGCAGTTTGGCGGGAGTCAACAATGAGCAGTTCTTC